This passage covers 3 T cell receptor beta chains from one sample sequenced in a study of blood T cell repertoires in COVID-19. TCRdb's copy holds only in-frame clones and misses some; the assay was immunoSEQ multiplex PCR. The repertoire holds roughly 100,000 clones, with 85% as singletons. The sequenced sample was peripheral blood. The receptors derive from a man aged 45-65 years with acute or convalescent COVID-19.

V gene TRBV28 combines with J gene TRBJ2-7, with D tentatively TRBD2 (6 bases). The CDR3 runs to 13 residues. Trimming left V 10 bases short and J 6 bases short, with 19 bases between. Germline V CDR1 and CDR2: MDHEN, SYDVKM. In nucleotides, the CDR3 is TGTGCCATCGAATACTCGCGGGATCGCGAGCAGTACTTC. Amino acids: CAIEYSRDREQYF.

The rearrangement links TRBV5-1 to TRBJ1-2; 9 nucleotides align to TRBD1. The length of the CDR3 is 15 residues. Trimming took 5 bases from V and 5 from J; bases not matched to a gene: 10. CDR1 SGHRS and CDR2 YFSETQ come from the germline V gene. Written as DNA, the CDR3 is TGCGCCAGCAGGCCGGACAGGGGAGCATCTTATGGCTACACCTTC. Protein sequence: CASRPDRGASYGYTF. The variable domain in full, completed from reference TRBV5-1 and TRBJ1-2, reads KAGVTQTPRYLIKTRGQQVTLSCSPISGHRSVSWYQQTPGQGLQFLFEYFSETQRNKGNFPGRFSGRQFSNSRSEMNVSTLELGDSALYLCASRPDRGASYGYTFGSGTRLTVV.

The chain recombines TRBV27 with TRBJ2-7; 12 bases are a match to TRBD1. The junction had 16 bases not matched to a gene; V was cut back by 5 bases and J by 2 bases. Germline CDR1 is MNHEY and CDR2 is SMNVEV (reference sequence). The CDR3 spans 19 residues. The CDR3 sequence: CASSPPGTGGAGFTYEQYF. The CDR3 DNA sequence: TGTGCCAGCAGTCCTCCCGGGACAGGGGGCGCCGGATTTACCTACGAGCAGTACTTC.